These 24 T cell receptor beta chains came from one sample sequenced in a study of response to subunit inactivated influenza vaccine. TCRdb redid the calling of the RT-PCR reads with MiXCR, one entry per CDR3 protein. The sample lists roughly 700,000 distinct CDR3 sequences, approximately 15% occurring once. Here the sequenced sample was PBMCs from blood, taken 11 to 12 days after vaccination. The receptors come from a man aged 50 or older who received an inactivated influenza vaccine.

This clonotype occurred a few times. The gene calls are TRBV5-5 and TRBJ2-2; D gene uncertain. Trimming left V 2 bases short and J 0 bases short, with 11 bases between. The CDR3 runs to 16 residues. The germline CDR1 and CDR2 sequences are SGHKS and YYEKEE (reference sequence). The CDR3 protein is CASSFQPAPNTGELFF. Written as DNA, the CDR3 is TGTGCCAGCAGCTTTCAACCGGCCCCGAACACCGGGGAGCTGTTTTTT.

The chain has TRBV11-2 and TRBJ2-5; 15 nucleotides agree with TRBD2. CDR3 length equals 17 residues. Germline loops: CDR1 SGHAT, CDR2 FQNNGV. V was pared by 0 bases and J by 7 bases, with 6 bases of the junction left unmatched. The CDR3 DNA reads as TGTGCCAGCAGCTTAGAAGGACTAGCGGGAGGGGTTTGGACCCAGTACTTC. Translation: CASSLEGLAGGVWTQYF.

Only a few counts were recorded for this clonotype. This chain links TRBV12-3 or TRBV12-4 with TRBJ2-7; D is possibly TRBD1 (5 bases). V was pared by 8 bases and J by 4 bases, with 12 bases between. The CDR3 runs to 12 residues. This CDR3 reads CASQKGIYEQYF. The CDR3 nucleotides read TGTGCCAGCCAAAAGGGGATTTACGAGCAGTACTTC.

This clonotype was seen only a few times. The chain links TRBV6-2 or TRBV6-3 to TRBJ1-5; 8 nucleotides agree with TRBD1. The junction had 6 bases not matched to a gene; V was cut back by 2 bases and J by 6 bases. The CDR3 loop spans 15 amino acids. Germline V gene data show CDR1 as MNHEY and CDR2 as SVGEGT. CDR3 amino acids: CASSYGSGGGQPQHF. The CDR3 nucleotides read TGTGCCAGCAGTTACGGGTCAGGGGGCGGTCAGCCCCAGCATTTT.

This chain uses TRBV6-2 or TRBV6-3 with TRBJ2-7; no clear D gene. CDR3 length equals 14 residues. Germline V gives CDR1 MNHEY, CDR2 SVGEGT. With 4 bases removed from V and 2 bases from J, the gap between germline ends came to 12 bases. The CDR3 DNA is TGTGCCAGCAGTTTCCGGTACGGGCCCTACGAGCAGTACTTC. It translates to CASSFRYGPYEQYF.

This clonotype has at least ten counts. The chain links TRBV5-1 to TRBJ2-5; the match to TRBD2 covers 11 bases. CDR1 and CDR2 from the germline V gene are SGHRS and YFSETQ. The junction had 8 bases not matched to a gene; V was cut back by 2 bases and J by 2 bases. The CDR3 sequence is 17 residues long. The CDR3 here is CASSFGRLAGKQETQYF. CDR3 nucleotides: TGCGCCAGCAGCTTTGGTCGACTAGCGGGGAAGCAAGAGACCCAGTACTTC. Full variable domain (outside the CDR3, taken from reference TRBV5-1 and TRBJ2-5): KAGVTQTPRYLIKTRGQQVTLSCSPISGHRSVSWYQQTPGQGLQFLFEYFSETQRNKGNFPGRFSGRQFSNSRSEMNVSTLELGDSALYLCASSFGRLAGKQETQYFGPGTRLLVL.

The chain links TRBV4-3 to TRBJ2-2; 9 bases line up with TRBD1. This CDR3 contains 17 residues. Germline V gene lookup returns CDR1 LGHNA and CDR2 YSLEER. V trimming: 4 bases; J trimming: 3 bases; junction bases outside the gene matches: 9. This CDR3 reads CASSPDEGQGYTGELFF. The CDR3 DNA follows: TGCGCCAGCAGCCCGGATGAGGGACAGGGATACACCGGGGAGCTGTTTTTT.

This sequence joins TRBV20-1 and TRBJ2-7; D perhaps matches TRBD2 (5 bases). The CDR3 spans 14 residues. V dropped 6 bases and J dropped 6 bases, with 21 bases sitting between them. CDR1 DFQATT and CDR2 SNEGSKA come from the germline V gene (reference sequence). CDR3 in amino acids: CSAAERAVRFEQYF. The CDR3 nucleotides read TGCAGTGCCGCCGAGAGGGCAGTCCGGTTCGAGCAGTACTTC.

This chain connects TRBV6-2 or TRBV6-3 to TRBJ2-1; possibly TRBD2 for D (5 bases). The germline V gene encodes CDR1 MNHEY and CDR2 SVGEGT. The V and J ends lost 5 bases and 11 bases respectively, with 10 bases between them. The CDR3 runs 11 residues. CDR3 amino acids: CASSPAGKQFF. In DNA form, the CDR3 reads TGTGCCAGCAGTCCCGCCGGGAAGCAGTTCTTC.

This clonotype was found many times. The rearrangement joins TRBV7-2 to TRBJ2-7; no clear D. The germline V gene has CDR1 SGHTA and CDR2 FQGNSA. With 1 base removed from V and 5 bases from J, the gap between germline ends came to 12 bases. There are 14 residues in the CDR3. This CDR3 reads CASSLGATRDEQYF. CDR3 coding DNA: TGTGCCAGCAGCTTAGGGGCTACCCGAGACGAGCAGTACTTC.

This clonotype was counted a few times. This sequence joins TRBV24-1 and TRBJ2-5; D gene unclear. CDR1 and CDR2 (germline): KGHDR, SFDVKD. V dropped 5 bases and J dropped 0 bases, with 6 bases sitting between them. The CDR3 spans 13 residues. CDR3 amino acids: CATSAKYQETQYF. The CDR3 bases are TGTGCCACCAGTGCAAAGTACCAAGAGACCCAGTACTTC.

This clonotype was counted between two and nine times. The chain's CDR3 is CASSVAPTGMNTEAFF. Written as DNA, the CDR3 is TGTGCCAGCAGCGTAGCCCCTACAGGCATGAACACTGAAGCTTTCTTT. V is TRBV9 and J is TRBJ1-1, with TRBD1 as a possible D gene (5 bases). V shed 0 bases and J shed 0 bases, with 12 bases lying between them. Per the germline V gene, CDR1 is SGDLS and CDR2 is YYNGEE. This CDR3 region has 16 residues.

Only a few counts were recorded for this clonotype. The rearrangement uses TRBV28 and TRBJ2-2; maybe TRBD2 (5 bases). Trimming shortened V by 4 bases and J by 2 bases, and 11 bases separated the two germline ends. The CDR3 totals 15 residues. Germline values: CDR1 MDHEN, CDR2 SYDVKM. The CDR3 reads CASSSGSQNTGELFF. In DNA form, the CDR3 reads TGTGCCAGCAGTTCGGGGTCCCAAAACACCGGGGAGCTGTTTTTT.

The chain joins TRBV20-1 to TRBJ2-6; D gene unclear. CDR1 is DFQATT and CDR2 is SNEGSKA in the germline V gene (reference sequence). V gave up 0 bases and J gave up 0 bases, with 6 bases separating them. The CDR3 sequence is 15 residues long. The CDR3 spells CSARDKDSGANVLTF. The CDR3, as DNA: TGCAGTGCTAGAGATAAGGACTCTGGGGCCAACGTCCTGACTTTC.

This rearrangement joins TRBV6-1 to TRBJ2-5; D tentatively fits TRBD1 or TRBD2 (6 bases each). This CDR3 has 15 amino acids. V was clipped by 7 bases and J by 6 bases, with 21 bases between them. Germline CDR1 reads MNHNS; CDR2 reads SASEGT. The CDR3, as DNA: TGTGCCAGCATCCAAGGGCCGGGGGCGCAAAAGACCCAGTACTTC. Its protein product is CASIQGPGAQKTQYF.

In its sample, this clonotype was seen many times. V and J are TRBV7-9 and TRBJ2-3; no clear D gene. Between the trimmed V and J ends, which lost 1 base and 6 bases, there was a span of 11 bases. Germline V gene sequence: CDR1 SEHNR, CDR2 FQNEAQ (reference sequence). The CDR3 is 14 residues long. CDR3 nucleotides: TGTGCCAGCAGCTTAGGAGGACGGTTTGATACGCAGTATTTT. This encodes CASSLGGRFDTQYF.

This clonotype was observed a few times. The CDR3 sequence is CASSLSLTGGRSGELFF. The CDR3 DNA reads TGTGCCAGCAGCTTATCCCTAACAGGGGGCAGGTCCGGGGAGCTGTTTTTT. The V gene is TRBV7-2, the J gene TRBJ2-2, with TRBD1 identical over 9 bases. V lost 2 bases and J lost 6; bases outside the gene matches: 10. The length of the CDR3 is 17 residues. The germline V gene has CDR1 SGHTA and CDR2 FQGNSA.

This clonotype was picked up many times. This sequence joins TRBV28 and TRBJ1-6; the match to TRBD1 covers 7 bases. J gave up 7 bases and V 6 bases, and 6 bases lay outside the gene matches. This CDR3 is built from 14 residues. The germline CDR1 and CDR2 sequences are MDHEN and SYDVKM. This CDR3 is CASSLGQANSPLHF. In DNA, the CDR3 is TGTGCCAGCAGCCTAGGACAGGCGAATTCACCCCTCCACTTT.

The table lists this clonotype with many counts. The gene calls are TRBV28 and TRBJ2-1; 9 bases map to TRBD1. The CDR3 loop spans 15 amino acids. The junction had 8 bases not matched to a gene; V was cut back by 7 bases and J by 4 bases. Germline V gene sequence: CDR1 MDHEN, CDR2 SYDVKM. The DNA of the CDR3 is TGTGCCAGCAAACCCACAGGGGGCGCTTACAATGAGCAGTTCTTC. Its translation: CASKPTGGAYNEQFF. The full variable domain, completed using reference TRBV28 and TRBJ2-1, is DVKVTQSSRYLVKRTGEKVFLECVQDMDHENMFWYRQDPGLGLRLIYFSYDVKMKEKGDIPEGYSVSREKKERFSLILESASTNQTSMYLCASKPTGGAYNEQFFGPGTRLTVL.

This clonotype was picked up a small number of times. CDR3 region: CSALFYSEQYF. CDR3 nucleotides: TGCAGTGCTCTCTTTTACAGCGAGCAGTACTTC. V gene TRBV20-1 combines with J gene TRBJ2-7, with D unresolved. Trimming pared 5 bases from V and 6 bases from J, leaving 11 bases between. There are 11 residues in the CDR3. The germline V gene has CDR1 DFQATT and CDR2 SNEGSKA (reference sequence).

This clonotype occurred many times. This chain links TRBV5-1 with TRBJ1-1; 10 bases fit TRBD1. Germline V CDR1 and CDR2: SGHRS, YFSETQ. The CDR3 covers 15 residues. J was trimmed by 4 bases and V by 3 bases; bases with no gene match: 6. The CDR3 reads CASSYGQGVFTEAFF. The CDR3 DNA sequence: TGCGCCAGCAGCTACGGACAGGGGGTCTTCACTGAAGCTTTCTTT.

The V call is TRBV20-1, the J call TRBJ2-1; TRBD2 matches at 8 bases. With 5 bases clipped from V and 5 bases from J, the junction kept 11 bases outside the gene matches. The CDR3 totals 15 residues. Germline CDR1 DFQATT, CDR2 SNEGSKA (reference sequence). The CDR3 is CSASAGTSIHNEQFF. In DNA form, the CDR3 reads TGCAGTGCTTCCGCCGGGACTAGTATCCACAATGAGCAGTTCTTC.

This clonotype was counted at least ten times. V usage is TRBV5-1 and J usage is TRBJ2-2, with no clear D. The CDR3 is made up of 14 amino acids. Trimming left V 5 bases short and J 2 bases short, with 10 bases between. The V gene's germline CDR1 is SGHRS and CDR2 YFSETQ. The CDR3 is CASSETVNTGELFF. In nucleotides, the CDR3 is TGCGCCAGCAGTGAAACAGTTAACACCGGGGAGCTGTTTTTT. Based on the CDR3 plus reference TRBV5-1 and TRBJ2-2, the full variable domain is KAGVTQTPRYLIKTRGQQVTLSCSPISGHRSVSWYQQTPGQGLQFLFEYFSETQRNKGNFPGRFSGRQFSNSRSEMNVSTLELGDSALYLCASSETVNTGELFFGEGSRLTVL.

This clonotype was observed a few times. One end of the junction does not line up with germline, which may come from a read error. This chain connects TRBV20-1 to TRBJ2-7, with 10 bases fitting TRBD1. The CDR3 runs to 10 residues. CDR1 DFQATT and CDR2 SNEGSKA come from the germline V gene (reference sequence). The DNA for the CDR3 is TGCAGTGCCAGGGGGACAGGGGTAAGCTTC. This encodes CSARGTGVSF.